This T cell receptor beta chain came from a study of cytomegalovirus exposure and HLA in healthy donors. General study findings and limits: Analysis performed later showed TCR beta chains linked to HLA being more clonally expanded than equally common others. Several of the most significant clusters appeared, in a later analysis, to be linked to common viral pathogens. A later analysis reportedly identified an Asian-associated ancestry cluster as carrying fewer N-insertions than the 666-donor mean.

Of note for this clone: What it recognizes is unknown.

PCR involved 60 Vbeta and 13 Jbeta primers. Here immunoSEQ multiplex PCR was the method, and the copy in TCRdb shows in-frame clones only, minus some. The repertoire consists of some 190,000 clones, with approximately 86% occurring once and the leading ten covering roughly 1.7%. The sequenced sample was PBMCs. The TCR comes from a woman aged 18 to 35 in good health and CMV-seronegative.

The CDR3 loop is CASSRGSDAAYGYTF. CDR3 nucleotides: TGTGCCAGCAGCCGAGGGTCGGACGCTGCATATGGCTACACCTTC. The chain employs TRBV5-4 and TRBJ1-2; D ambiguous. This CDR3 has 15 residues. CDR1 and CDR2 (germline): SGHNT, YYREEE (reference sequence). Trimming pared 4 bases from V and 5 bases from J, leaving 18 bases between.